In this sample, the clone carrying this T cell receptor (beta chain) turned up once. The CDR3 covers 16 residues. Per germline, CDR1 MNHNY and CDR2 SVGAGI (reference sequence). The ends lost 4 bases at V and 1 base at J; junction bases unmatched: 7. This sample was taken from a study of breast tumors, draining lymph nodes, adjacent tissues. Via MiXCR, TCRdb re-called the multiplex PCR reads, giving one row per CDR3 protein. The repertoire holds around 17,000 distinct CDR3 sequences, about 45% seen once, with less than 15% in the top ten. The sample was tumor-adjacent breast tissue. The rearrangement uses TRBV6-6 and TRBJ2-7; 10 positions agree with TRBD2. The origin of this receptor is a female donor with breast cancer. Some clones in this sample may be carry-over from other donors' samples. The CDR3: CASSSSSGSDSYEQYF. The CDR3 DNA follows: TGTGCCAGCAGTTCCTCTAGCGGGAGTGATTCCTACGAGCAGTACTTC.